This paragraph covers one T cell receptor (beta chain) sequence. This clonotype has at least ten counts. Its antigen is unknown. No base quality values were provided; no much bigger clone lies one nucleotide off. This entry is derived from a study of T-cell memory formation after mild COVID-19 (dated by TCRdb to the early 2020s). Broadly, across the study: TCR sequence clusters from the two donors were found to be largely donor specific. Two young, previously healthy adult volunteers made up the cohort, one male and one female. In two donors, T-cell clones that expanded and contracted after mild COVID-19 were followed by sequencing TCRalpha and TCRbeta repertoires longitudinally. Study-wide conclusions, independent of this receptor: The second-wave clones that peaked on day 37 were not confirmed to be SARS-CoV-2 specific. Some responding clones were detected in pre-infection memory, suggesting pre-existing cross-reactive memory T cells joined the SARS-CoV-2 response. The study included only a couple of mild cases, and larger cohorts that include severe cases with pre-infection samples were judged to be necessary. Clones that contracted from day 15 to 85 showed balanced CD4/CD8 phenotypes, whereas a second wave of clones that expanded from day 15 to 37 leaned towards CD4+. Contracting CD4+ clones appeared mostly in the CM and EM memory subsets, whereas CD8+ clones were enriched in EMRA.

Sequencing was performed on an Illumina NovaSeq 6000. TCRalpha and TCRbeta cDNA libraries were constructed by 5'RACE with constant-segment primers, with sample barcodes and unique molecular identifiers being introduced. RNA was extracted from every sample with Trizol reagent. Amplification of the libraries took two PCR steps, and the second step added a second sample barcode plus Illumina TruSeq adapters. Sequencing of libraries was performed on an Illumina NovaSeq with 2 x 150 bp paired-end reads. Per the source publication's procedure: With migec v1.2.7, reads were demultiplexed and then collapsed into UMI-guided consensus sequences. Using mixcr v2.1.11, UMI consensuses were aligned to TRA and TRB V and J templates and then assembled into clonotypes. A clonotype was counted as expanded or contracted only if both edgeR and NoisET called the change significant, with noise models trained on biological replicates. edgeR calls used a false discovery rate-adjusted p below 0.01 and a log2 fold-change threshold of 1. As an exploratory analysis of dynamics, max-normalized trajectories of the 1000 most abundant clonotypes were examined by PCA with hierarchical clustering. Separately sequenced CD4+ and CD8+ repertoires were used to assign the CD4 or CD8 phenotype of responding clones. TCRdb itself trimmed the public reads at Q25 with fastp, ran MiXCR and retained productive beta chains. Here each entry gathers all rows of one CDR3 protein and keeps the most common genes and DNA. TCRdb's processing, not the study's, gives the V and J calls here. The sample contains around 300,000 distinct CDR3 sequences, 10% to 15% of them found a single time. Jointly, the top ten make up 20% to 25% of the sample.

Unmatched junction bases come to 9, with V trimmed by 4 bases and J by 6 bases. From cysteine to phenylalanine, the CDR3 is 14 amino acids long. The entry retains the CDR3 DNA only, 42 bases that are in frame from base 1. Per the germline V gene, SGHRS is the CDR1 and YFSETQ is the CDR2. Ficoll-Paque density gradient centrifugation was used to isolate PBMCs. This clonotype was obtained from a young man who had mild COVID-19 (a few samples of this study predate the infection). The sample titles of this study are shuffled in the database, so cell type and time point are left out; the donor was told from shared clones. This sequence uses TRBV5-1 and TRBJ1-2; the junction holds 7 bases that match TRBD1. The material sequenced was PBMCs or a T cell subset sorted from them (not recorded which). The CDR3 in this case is CASSLEGAGDGYTF. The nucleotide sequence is TGCGCCAGCAGCCTCGAGGGGGCTGGGGATGGCTACACCTTC.